Listed below are T cell receptor beta chains from one sample, sequenced in a study of cytomegalovirus exposure and HLA in healthy donors. Assay used: immunoSEQ multiplex PCR; TCRdb lists only in-frame clones, some missing. The sample records roughly 190,000 clones, about four fifths being singletons. The specimen was PBMCs. These receptors were obtained from a woman aged 45-60 years in good health and CMV-seropositive. Both conserved end residues are part of each CDR3. The D gene is left open where the match is weak. The listing skips clone size in some rows; elsewhere it reads once, few, many or a size class.

j_call v_call clone_size d_call cdr3_aa cdr3_nt
TRBJ2-7 TRBV11-1 . TRBD1 CASSSRDRTSLGEQYF TGTGCCAGCAGCAGCCGGGACAGAACGTCTCTCGGCGAGCAGTACTTC
TRBJ2-3 TRBV15 . TRBD2 CATSRVPPSGGAPDTQYF TGTGCCACCAGCAGAGTCCCTCCTAGCGGGGGGGCCCCAGATACGCAGTATTTT
TRBJ2-3 TRBV27 . TRBD1 CASSRLLTGDRPDTQYF TGTGCCAGCAGTAGACTTCTGACAGGGGATCGTCCAGATACGCAGTATTTT
TRBJ1-1 TRBV27 . TRBD1 CASSLPGGNTEAFF TGTGCCAGCAGTTTGCCAGGGGGGAACACTGAAGCTTTCTTT
TRBJ1-4 TRBV28 . . CASSFSGRGNEKLFF TGTGCCAGCAGTTTTAGCGGGCGGGGGAATGAAAAACTGTTTTTT
TRBJ2-1 TRBV30 once . CAWRRRSRRYNEQFF TGTGCCTGGAGGAGGAGGAGTCGAAGGTACAATGAGCAGTTCTTC
TRBJ2-3 TRBV4-3 . TRBD1 CASSQEDRVGDTQYF TGCGCCAGCAGCCAAGAGGACAGGGTAGGGGATACGCAGTATTTT
TRBJ1-5 TRBV28 . TRBD1 CASSRTGGDSENQPQHF TGTGCCAGCAGCCGGACAGGGGGAGATAGTGAAAATCAGCCCCAGCATTTT
TRBJ1-5 TRBV28 . . CASRQGDQPQHF TGTGCCAGCAGACAGGGAGATCAGCCCCAGCATTTT
TRBJ1-2 TRBV6-1 . . CASSEVGVGSGYTF TGTGCCAGCAGTGAAGTCGGCGTGGGGAGTGGCTACACCTTC
TRBJ2-5 TRBV1 once . CTSSQDLIWGGETQYF TGCACCAGCAGCCAAGATCTAATTTGGGGGGGGGAGACCCAGTACTTC
TRBJ2-7 TRBV11-3 once TRBD1 CASSLGQGHEQYF TGTGCCAGCAGCTTAGGACAGGGACACGAGCAGTACTTC
TRBJ1-2 TRBV6-1 . . CASSDLRVGGRAGYTF TGTGCCAGCAGTGACTTGCGGGTCGGAGGGCGGGCTGGCTACACCTTC
TRBJ1-6 TRBV5-4 . . CASSLSLNSPLHF TGTGCCAGCAGCTTGTCTCTGAATTCACCCCTCCACTTT
TRBJ2-1 TRBV4-1 once . CASSPGTQTYNEQFF TGCGCCAGCAGCCCAGGGACTCAAACTTACAATGAGCAGTTCTTC
TRBJ2-3 TRBV29-1 . TRBD2 CSVSHLAGPRGDTQYF TGCAGCGTCTCCCACCTAGCGGGCCCTAGAGGAGATACGCAGTATTTT
TRBJ1-2 TRBV23-1 . . CASSQPGSLYGYTF TGCGCCAGCAGTCAACCAGGGTCCCTCTATGGCTACACCTTC
TRBJ2-5 TRBV7-9 . TRBD2 CASSDLAGEQETQYF TGTGCCAGCAGCGACCTAGCGGGGGAACAAGAGACCCAGTACTTC